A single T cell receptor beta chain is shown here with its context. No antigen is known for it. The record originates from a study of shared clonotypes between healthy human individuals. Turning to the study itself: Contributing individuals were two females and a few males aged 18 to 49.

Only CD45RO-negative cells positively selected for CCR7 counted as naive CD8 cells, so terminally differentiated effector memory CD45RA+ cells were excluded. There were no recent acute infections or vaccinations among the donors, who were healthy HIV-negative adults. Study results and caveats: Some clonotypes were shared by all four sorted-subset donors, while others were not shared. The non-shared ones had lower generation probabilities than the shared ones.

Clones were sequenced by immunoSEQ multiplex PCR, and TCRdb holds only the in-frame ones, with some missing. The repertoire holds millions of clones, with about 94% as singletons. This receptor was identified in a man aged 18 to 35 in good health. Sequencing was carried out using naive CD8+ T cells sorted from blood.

The DNA for the CDR3 is TGTGCCAGCAGTGAAGCGGAAGACCGAATGAACACTGAAGCTTTCTTT. It is translated as CASSEAEDRMNTEAFF. The chain links TRBV2 to TRBJ1-1; no clear D. The germline CDR1 and CDR2 sequences are SNHLY and FYNNEI. CDR3 length equals 16 residues. Trimming took 0 bases from V and 0 from J, leaving 11 bases between them.